The rows below give T cell receptor beta chains drawn from one sample of a study of T cells in Graves' hyperthyroidism and ophthalmopathy. TCRdb used MiXCR to reprocess the multiplex PCR reads, holding one entry per CDR3 protein. The sample shows about 420,000 distinct CDR3 sequences, approximately 14% of them seen only once. The sequencing input was blood. The origin of the receptors is a woman between 18 and 29 years old with Graves' hyperthyroidism. Both conserved end residues are part of each CDR3.

J gene	CDR3 length	V gene	CDR3 protein
TRBJ1-2	14	TRBV6-1	CASSIRDRNYGYTF
TRBJ2-3	14	TRBV20-1	CSARLAVYTDTQYF
TRBJ2-1	15	TRBV10-1	CASSPQWDSFNEQFF
TRBJ1-2	15	TRBV5-1	CASSSDGRANYGYTF
TRBJ2-1	15	TRBV6-1	CASSQLAGGFNEQFF
TRBJ1-2	15	TRBV5-5	CASSLEEGGGYGYTF
TRBJ1-4	15	TRBV3-1	CASSQVRGLPDKLFF
TRBJ1-2	16	TRBV6-5	CASSYSFGGGDYGYTF
TRBJ1-5	13	TRBV7-9	CASSLHSNQPQHF
TRBJ2-1	15	TRBV6-1	CASSNGLAGTNEQFF
TRBJ2-1	14	TRBV28	CAATGHSSYNEQFF
TRBJ1-2	15	TRBV28	CASSLRAGQGGGYTF
TRBJ2-5	18	TRBV7-9	CASSFPGTSGRLGETQYF
TRBJ2-5	15	TRBV7-6	CASSPTGGGKETQYF
TRBJ2-1	15	TRBV19	CASSILQTGKHEQFF
TRBJ1-1	15	TRBV5-1	CASSFGLAGNTEAFF